These 10 T cell receptor beta chains came from one sample sequenced in a study of blood T cells in healthy people across ages. A sample-barcoded 5' primer and a J-beta primer mix were used in a second PCR of roughly 6 to 12 cycles. Via MiXCR, TCRdb re-called the 5' RACE reads, giving one row per CDR3 protein. The sample includes some 900,000 distinct CDR3 sequences, under 50% seen only once; the top ten take around an eighth. Sequences were obtained from blood. The receptors shown here come from a man aged 30 to 39 in good health.

J is TRBJ2-5 and V is TRBV6-5; the D gene is possibly TRBD2 (6 bases). The CDR3 contains 14 residues. V lost 5 bases to trimming and J lost 3 bases, with 13 bases between them. Germline CDR1 and CDR2: MNHEY and SVGAGI. The CDR3 coding sequence is TGTGCCAGCAGTCCCTTTGGGGAGGAAGAGACCCAGTACTTC. Its translation is CASSPFGEEETQYF.

With respect to this clonotype: A junction end diverges from the germline sequence, so it may reflect a read error. The chain couples TRBV7-9 to TRBJ1-2, with TRBD1 matching over 7 bases. This CDR3 contains 15 residues. Germline V CDR1 and CDR2: SEHNR, FQNEAQ (reference sequence). CDR3 sequence (DNA): TGTGCCGGCAGCCTACTGACAGGGTGGAAGAATGGCTACACCTTC. This codes for CAGSLLTGWKNGYTF.

The chain carries TRBV10-3 and TRBJ2-3, with D perhaps matching TRBD1 or TRBD2 (5 bases each). Germline lookup yields CDR1 ENHRY and CDR2 SYGVKD. V lost 6 bases and J lost 1, with 8 bases in between. The CDR3 sequence is 13 residues long. The CDR3 loop reads CAIRTGRTDTQYF. In DNA, the CDR3 is TGTGCCATCAGGACGGGACGCACAGATACGCAGTATTTT.

This clonotype was observed at least ten times. The gene calls are TRBV12-3 or TRBV12-4 and TRBJ1-4; D is ambiguous. V was trimmed by 6 bases and J by 2 bases, leaving 10 bases between them. The CDR3 contains 14 residues. CDR3 protein: CASSLGSTNEKLFF. CDR3 nucleotide sequence: TGTGCCAGCAGCCTGGGATCCACTAATGAAAAACTGTTTTTT.

The chain couples TRBV12-3 or TRBV12-4 to TRBJ1-4; 9 positions match TRBD1. The CDR3 totals 13 residues. V trimming: 5 bases; J trimming: 10 bases; junction bases outside the gene matches: 5. CDR3 sequence (DNA): TGTGCCAGCAGTCGGGGACAGGGAGGAAAACTGTTTTTT. Amino acid sequence: CASSRGQGGKLFF.

V usage is TRBV6-2 or TRBV6-3 and J usage is TRBJ1-5; unclear D gene. Between the trimmed V and J ends, which lost 4 bases and 7 bases, there was a span of 8 bases. Germline V lookup: CDR1 MNHEY, CDR2 SVGEGT. This CDR3 region has 12 residues. As DNA, the CDR3 is TGTGCCAGCAGTTTCCTCTCCCAGCCCCAGCATTTT. Protein product: CASSFLSQPQHF.

This clonotype was observed a handful of times. The chain joins TRBV20-1 to TRBJ1-2; 7 bases agree with TRBD1. The germline gives CDR1 DFQATT, CDR2 SNEGSKA (reference sequence). The CDR3 loop spans 11 amino acids. V shed 5 bases, J shed 9 bases, and the junction held 6 bases outside the gene matches. CDR3 bases: TGCAGTGCTTGGGACAGTCCCCGCTACACCTTC. This sequence encodes CSAWDSPRYTF.

A remark on this clonotype: A much larger clone lies one base from this, so it may be a read error. The chain uses TRBV7-9 and TRBJ2-5; D is unresolved. Germline V CDR1 and CDR2: SEHNR, FQNEAQ (reference sequence). This CDR3 has 15 residues. The CDR3 reads CSSSLKPDIQETQYF. The CDR3 DNA reads as TGTTCCAGCAGCTTAAAGCCAGATATCCAAGAGACCCAGTACTTC.

This chain joins TRBV7-8 and TRBJ2-6; D gene uncertain. This CDR3 has 16 residues. The germline V gene encodes CDR1 SGHVS and CDR2 FQNEAQ. Trimming cost V 2 bases and J 2 bases, with 10 bases left between them. CDR3 loop: CASSLRGVTGANVLTF. Here the CDR3 DNA reads TGTGCCAGCAGCTTACGTGGGGTAACTGGGGCCAACGTCCTGACTTTC.

This clonotype turned up a few times. A read error is possible here, since a much larger clone lies one base away. This rearrangement joins TRBV3-1 to TRBJ2-5; D uncertain. The length of the CDR3 is 15 residues. Germline CDR1 reads LGHDT; CDR2 reads YNNKEL (reference sequence). The V end lost 3 bases, the J end lost 1 base, and 12 bases lay between the germline ends. DNA of the CDR3: TGTGCCAGCAGCCATGATGTAGTCCGCCAAGAGACCCAGTACTTC. It codes for CASSHDVVRQETQYF.